A single sample gave rise to the 23 T cell receptor beta chains below, sequenced in a study of cytomegalovirus exposure and HLA in healthy donors. 13 Jbeta primers and 60 Vbeta primers were used for the PCR. Sequencing was performed with immunoSEQ multiplex PCR; in TCRdb, only in-frame clones are kept and a portion is missing. The sample lists approximately 240,000 clones; approximately 90% were seen once. Sample: PBMCs. The receptors derive from a woman aged 18-29 years in good health and CMV-seronegative.

This rearrangement joins TRBV9 to TRBJ2-2; 10 positions agree with TRBD2. V shed 3 bases and J 5 bases; nucleotides not matched to a gene: 10. CDR1 is SGDLS, CDR2 YYNGEE, per germline. The CDR3 runs to 17 residues. In DNA form, the CDR3 reads TGTGCCAGCAGCGCCTTGCTAGCGGGAGTTGATACCGGGGAGCTGTTTTTT. Protein product: CASSALLAGVDTGELFF.

On this clone itself: The same CDR3 arises from other DNA sequences in this sample as well. The rearrangement uses TRBV6-5 and TRBJ2-1, with 10 bases lining up with TRBD2. V lost 2 bases to trimming and J lost 7 bases; unmatched junction nucleotides: 2. The CDR3 sequence is 14 residues long. Germline V gene data show CDR1 as MNHEY and CDR2 as SVGAGI. The CDR3 DNA reads as TGTGCCAGCAGTTACAGCGGGGGGGCGAATGAGCAGTTCTTC. Protein sequence: CASSYSGGANEQFF.

The J gene is TRBJ2-7, the V gene TRBV2, with 11 bases fitting TRBD1. Losses at the gene ends were 6 bases for V and 2 bases for J; bases not matched to a gene: 3. Germline V gene lookup returns CDR1 SNHLY and CDR2 FYNNEI. CDR3 length: 14 amino acids. The CDR3 here is CASRPGQGAYEQYF. The CDR3 DNA is TGTGCCAGCAGGCCGGGACAGGGGGCCTACGAGCAGTACTTC.

This sequence joins TRBV5-4 and TRBJ1-2, with 9 bases identical to TRBD1. Germline CDR1 reads SGHNT; CDR2 reads YYREEE (reference sequence). V was clipped by 5 bases and J by 8 bases; unmatched bases: 10. This CDR3 is built from 14 residues. CDR3 nucleotide sequence: TGTGCCAGCAGTCGCACCGGGACAGGGCTCGGCTACACCTTC. Translating it yields CASSRTGTGLGYTF.

The chain employs TRBV30 and TRBJ1-1; D not certain. Trimming cost V 0 bases and J 11 bases, with 16 bases left between them. This CDR3 is 13 amino acids long. Germline V lookup: CDR1 GTSNPN, CDR2 SVGIG (reference sequence). CDR3 sequence (DNA): TGTGCCTGGAGTGTACGTGGGGTGAGGAGGGCTTTCTTT. This encodes CAWSVRGVRRAFF.

This clone appeared once. The chain joins TRBV11-3 to TRBJ2-3, with 12 bases aligning to TRBD2. V shed 5 bases and J 5 bases; nucleotides not matched to a gene: 8. The CDR3 has 16 amino acids. Per germline, CDR1 SGHNT and CDR2 YENEEA. The CDR3 sequence: CASSPRLAGVGDTQYF. For the CDR3, the DNA is TGTGCCAGCAGCCCGAGACTAGCGGGAGTCGGAGATACGCAGTATTTT.

This chain joins TRBV11-2 and TRBJ2-2; 9 bases align to TRBD1. The germline CDR1 and CDR2 sequences are SGHAT and FQNNGV. CDR3 length equals 16 residues. J was trimmed by 6 bases and V by 5 bases; bases with no gene match: 10. Written as DNA, the CDR3 is TGTGCCAGCAGCGGGACCGCTTGGGACAGGGCCGGGGAGCTGTTTTTT. Translating it yields CASSGTAWDRAGELFF.

The genes are TRBV2 and TRBJ2-1; 9 bases are a match to TRBD1. Germline-derived CDR1 and CDR2 are SNHLY and FYNNEI. The V and J ends lost 8 bases and 6 bases, in that order; junction bases with no gene match: 5. The CDR3 sequence is 13 residues long. This chain's CDR3 is CASGDRVGNEQFF. The CDR3 DNA is TGTGCCAGCGGGGACAGGGTTGGCAATGAGCAGTTCTTC.

Remarks on this clone: One end of the junction fails to match germline, which may point to a read error. The genes are TRBV5-1 and TRBJ2-2; possibly TRBD2 for D (5 bases). CDR1 is SGHRS, CDR2 YFSETQ, per germline. CDR3 length equals 14 residues. CDR3 DNA sequence: TGCGTCAGCAGCTCCCGAACCGGGGCCGGGGAGCTGTTTTTT. Translated, it gives CVSSSRTGAGELFF.

The chain links TRBV9 to TRBJ2-1; 10 bases match TRBD1. Germline trimming cut 0 bases from V and 9 bases from J; bases unmatched to any gene: 9. The CDR3 covers 16 residues. Germline V CDR1 and CDR2: SGDLS, YYNGEE. The CDR3 DNA reads as TGTGCCAGCAGCGTAGCCGGACAGGGGGTACAAGGTGAGCAGTTCTTC. Protein product: CASSVAGQGVQGEQFF.

J is TRBJ2-5 and V is TRBV9; D may be TRBD2 (6 bases). V lost 3 bases and J 4 bases, leaving 10 bases between the germline ends. Germline values: CDR1 SGDLS, CDR2 YYNGEE. This CDR3 has 13 amino acids. CDR3 sequence: CASSEWGGETQYF. The CDR3 nucleotides are TGTGCCAGCAGCGAATGGGGAGGAGAGACCCAGTACTTC.

Only a few counts were recorded for this clone. The chain combines TRBV7-6 with TRBJ1-5; TRBD1 aligns across 7 bases. This CDR3 has 13 amino acids. The V gene end was trimmed by 8 bases and the J gene end by 5 bases; junction bases not matched to a gene: 6. CDR1 is SGHVS, CDR2 FNYEAQ, per germline. Here the CDR3 reads CASRGQADQPQHF. The CDR3 coding sequence is TGTGCCAGCCGTGGACAGGCTGATCAGCCCCAGCATTTT. Based on the CDR3 plus reference TRBV7-6 and TRBJ1-5, the full variable domain is GAGVSQSPRYKVTKRGQDVALRCDPISGHVSLYWYRQALGQGPEFLTYFNYEAQQDKSGLPNDRFSAERPEGSISTLTIQRTEQRDSAMYRCASRGQADQPQHFGDGTRLSIL.

V usage is TRBV10-1 and J usage is TRBJ2-7; no clear D gene. The CDR3 consists of 11 residues. The V end lost 6 bases, the J end lost 6 bases, and 9 bases lay between the germline ends. The germline V gene encodes CDR1 WNHNN and CDR2 SYGVQD (reference sequence). CDR3 sequence reads: CASRPVVEQYF. CDR3 nucleotide sequence: TGCGCCAGCAGACCCGTAGTCGAGCAGTACTTC.

The chain uses TRBV4-3 and TRBJ2-1, with 7 bases identical to TRBD2. Germline assignment: CDR1 LGHNA and CDR2 YSLEER. The trim removed 4 bases at V and 4 bases at J, leaving 13 bases unmatched. The CDR3 extends over 17 amino acids. The CDR3 nucleotides read TGCGCCAGCAGCCGCCGGGCTGGGCGGGAGTTGTACAATGAGCAGTTCTTC. It is translated as CASSRRAGRELYNEQFF.

This sequence joins TRBV5-4 and TRBJ2-7; perhaps TRBD1 as D (6 bases). The CDR3 extends over 15 amino acids. Germline V gives CDR1 SGHNT, CDR2 YYREEE (reference sequence). Trimming took off 2 bases at V and 2 bases at J, with 14 bases between the two ends. The CDR3 DNA is TGTGCCAGCAGCTTTCGACCTGAGGGGGCCTACGAGCAGTACTTC. Translated, it gives CASSFRPEGAYEQYF.

The chain employs TRBV29-1 and TRBJ2-3, with a weak D call TRBD2 (6 bases). The CDR3 runs to 14 residues. Germline V gives CDR1 SQVTM, CDR2 ANQGSEA. The V end lost 4 bases, the J end lost 2 bases, and 13 bases lay between the germline ends. This CDR3 is CSVAGGASTDTQYF. For the CDR3, the DNA is TGCAGCGTTGCTGGCGGGGCTTCCACAGATACGCAGTATTTT.

The chain is built from TRBV4-3 and TRBJ1-6; D possibly corresponds to TRBD1 (5 bases). The germline V and J ends were trimmed by 0 bases and 4 bases, with 19 bases remaining between them. The CDR3 runs to 19 residues. Germline lookup yields CDR1 LGHNA and CDR2 YSLEER. CDR3 residues: CASSQDGSLRGLYNSPLHF. The CDR3 DNA sequence: TGCGCCAGCAGCCAAGACGGGTCTTTGCGGGGCCTTTATAATTCACCCCTCCACTTT.

This chain joins TRBV4-2 and TRBJ2-7; 11 nucleotides line up with TRBD2. CDR3 length: 18 amino acids. Per the germline V gene, CDR1 is LGHNA and CDR2 is YNFKEQ. V shed 3 bases and J 6 bases; nucleotides not matched to a gene: 16. This chain's CDR3 is CASSHAGSSELAGGEQYF. As DNA, the CDR3 is TGTGCCAGCAGCCATGCCGGTTCATCGGAGCTAGCGGGAGGCGAGCAGTACTTC.

The chain has TRBV11-2 and TRBJ2-7, with unresolved D. The CDR3 is 13 amino acids. CDR1 and CDR2 from the germline V gene are SGHAT and FQNNGV. V gave up 1 base and J gave up 6 bases, with 10 bases separating them. DNA of the CDR3: TGTGCCAGCAGCTTAGTCTGGAGTTCCGAGCAGTACTTC. It translates to CASSLVWSSEQYF.

The rearrangement joins TRBV19 to TRBJ2-1, with TRBD1 matching 8 bases. The V and J ends lost 8 bases and 5 bases, in that order; junction bases with no gene match: 5. In germline, CDR1 is LNHDA, CDR2 SQIVND (reference sequence). CDR3 length: 13 amino acids. CDR3 in DNA: TGTGCCAGTTGGGGGACAGGCGACAATGAGCAGTTCTTC. Translation gives CASWGTGDNEQFF.

The chain recombines TRBV5-1 with TRBJ2-7, with TRBD1 matching 9 bases. V trimming: 4 bases; J trimming: 6 bases; junction bases outside the gene matches: 11. Germline V gene sequence: CDR1 SGHRS, CDR2 YFSETQ. This CDR3 spans 15 amino acids. CDR3 sequence: CASSEPGQGSREQYF. The DNA for the CDR3 is TGCGCCAGCAGCGAACCGGGACAGGGATCTCGCGAGCAGTACTTC.

The rearrangement links TRBV9 to TRBJ2-2, with 7 bases fitting TRBD1. CDR1 and CDR2 (germline): SGDLS, YYNGEE. CDR3 length: 15 amino acids. Unmatched junction bases numbered 9, after V lost 5 bases and J lost 5 bases. Here the CDR3 reads CASSRQGGTTGELFF. The CDR3 DNA is TGTGCCAGCAGTCGACAGGGTGGTACGACCGGGGAGCTGTTTTTT.

The chain combines TRBV19 with TRBJ1-4; no clear D. The CDR3 loop spans 12 amino acids. The germline V and J ends were trimmed by 3 bases and 7 bases, with 6 bases remaining between them. Germline assignment: CDR1 LNHDA and CDR2 SQIVND (reference sequence). Here the CDR3 reads CASSMGSEKLFF. For the CDR3, the DNA is TGTGCCAGTAGTATGGGCAGTGAAAAACTGTTTTTT.